What follows are 24 T cell receptor beta chains derived from one specimen sequenced in a study of PD-1 blockade in mismatch repair-deficient tumors. Assay used: immunoSEQ multiplex PCR; TCRdb lists only in-frame clones, some missing. The table shows approximately 40,000 clones, with about 76% occurring only once. Here the sequenced sample was peripheral blood, taken 4 weeks after starting pembrolizumab. The source is an adult with mismatch repair-deficient cancer.

V usage is TRBV18 and J usage is TRBJ2-5, with TRBD2 matching over 14 bases. From germline, CDR1 is KGHSH and CDR2 LQKENI. The CDR3 loop spans 19 amino acids. V was pared by 0 bases and J by 5 bases, with 11 bases of the junction left unmatched. CDR3 coding DNA: TGTGCCAGCTCACCACCGGGACTAGCGGGAGATGACCCGAGGGAGACCCAGTACTTC. Residues: CASSPPGLAGDDPRETQYF.

The rearrangement joins TRBV28 to TRBJ2-2; TRBD1 agrees at 8 bases. In germline, CDR1 is MDHEN, CDR2 SYDVKM. CDR3 length: 17 amino acids. V was clipped by 4 bases and J by 5 bases; unmatched bases: 12. CDR3 sequence (DNA): TGTGCCAGCAGTTCCGTCATCCAGGGGGCCTTTACCGGGGAGCTGTTTTTT. Protein sequence: CASSSVIQGAFTGELFF. Using reference TRBV28 and TRBJ2-2 for the parts outside the CDR3, the full variable domain is DVKVTQSSRYLVKRTGEKVFLECVQDMDHENMFWYRQDPGLGLRLIYFSYDVKMKEKGDIPEGYSVSREKKERFSLILESASTNQTSMYLCASSSVIQGAFTGELFFGEGSRLTVL.

This chain connects TRBV7-2 to TRBJ2-3; weak D call: TRBD1 (6 bases). Germline-derived CDR1 and CDR2 are SGHTA and FQGNSA. The CDR3 consists of 15 residues. V was shortened by 1 base and J by 1 base, with 9 bases between the two germline ends. This CDR3 is CASSLEQGRTDTQYF. Written as DNA, the CDR3 is TGTGCCAGCAGCTTAGAACAGGGACGCACAGATACGCAGTATTTT.

This clone has only one observation. V gene TRBV7-6 combines with J gene TRBJ2-5; no reliable D call. Germline V gene lookup returns CDR1 SGHVS and CDR2 FNYEAQ. Trimming stripped 1 base from V and 4 bases from J, with 13 bases between. The CDR3 loop spans 15 amino acids. The CDR3 protein is CASSLVGWIRETQYF. For the CDR3, the DNA is TGTGCCAGCAGCTTAGTGGGCTGGATAAGAGAGACCCAGTACTTC.

CDR3 sequence (DNA): TGTGCCAGCAGTTTGAGTGGCCTAGCGGCGAGCTCCTACGAGCAGTACTTC. Translation gives CASSLSGLAASSYEQYF. The genes are TRBV28 and TRBJ2-7; 7 nucleotides match TRBD2. Germline values: CDR1 MDHEN, CDR2 SYDVKM. This CDR3 is built from 17 residues. V was clipped by 3 bases and J by 0 bases; unmatched bases: 11.

The V gene is TRBV2, the J gene TRBJ1-3, with 8 bases aligning to TRBD1. CDR1 is SNHLY and CDR2 is FYNNEI in the germline V gene. V gave up 3 bases and J gave up 0 bases; unmatched junction bases: 4. The length of the CDR3 is 16 residues. The CDR3 DNA follows: TGTGCCAGCAGTGAGAGGACAGGGTTCTCTGGAAACACCATATATTTT. Translated, it gives CASSERTGFSGNTIYF.

This rearrangement joins TRBV7-9 to TRBJ2-7; a weak D match, TRBD1 (6 bases). Looked up from germline, CDR1 is SEHNR and CDR2 is FQNEAQ (reference sequence). V gave up 5 bases and J gave up 2 bases, with 13 bases separating them. The CDR3 contains 14 residues. CDR3 loop: CASSTFDRTYEQYF. The DNA of the CDR3 is TGTGCCAGCAGCACGTTTGACAGGACCTACGAGCAGTACTTC.

The rearrangement links TRBV6-4 to TRBJ2-3; 10 nucleotides match TRBD2. CDR1 and CDR2 (germline): MRHNA, SNTAGT. The length of the CDR3 is 16 residues. V shed 0 bases and J 0 bases; nucleotides not matched to a gene: 0. The CDR3 loop reads CASSDSTSGSTDTQYF. The CDR3 DNA is TGTGCCAGCAGTGACTCGACTAGCGGGAGCACAGATACGCAGTATTTT.

This sequence joins TRBV29-1 and TRBJ2-5, with D hard to call. CDR1 SQVTM and CDR2 ANQGSEA come from the germline V gene. The V gene lost 4 bases and the J gene lost 1 base, with 10 bases spanning the gap. The CDR3 has 13 amino acids. The CDR3 bases are TGCAGCGTTGTTTACACCTCCCAAGAGACCCAGTACTTC. It codes for CSVVYTSQETQYF. Looking up the rest from reference TRBV29-1 and TRBJ2-5 gives the full variable domain: SAVISQKPSRDICQRGTSLTIQCQVDSQVTMMFWYRQQPGQSLTLIATANQGSEATYESGFVIDKFPISRPNLTFSTLTVSNMSPEDSSIYLCSVVYTSQETQYFGPGTRLLVL.

The genes are TRBV4-1 and TRBJ2-2; 7 bases map to TRBD2. The V and J ends lost 6 bases and 1 base, in that order; junction bases with no gene match: 11. The CDR3 consists of 17 residues. From germline, CDR1 is MGHRA and CDR2 YSYEKL. The CDR3 sequence is CASRDLIGRKNTGELFF. The CDR3 bases are TGCGCCAGCAGGGACCTCATCGGGAGGAAGAACACCGGGGAGCTGTTTTTT.

This chain links TRBV5-4 with TRBJ2-3; TRBD2 matches 8 bases. The V and J ends lost 4 bases and 3 bases, in that order; junction bases with no gene match: 7. In germline, CDR1 is SGHNT, CDR2 YYREEE (reference sequence). This CDR3 is 15 amino acids long. As DNA, the CDR3 is TGTGCCAGCAGCCGCCCCCGGGAGGGTACAGATACGCAGTATTTT. Translation: CASSRPREGTDTQYF.

J is TRBJ2-1 and V is TRBV21-1; the table gives TRBD1 as D, unverified against the DNA. TRBV21-1 is a pseudogene. There are 17 residues in the CDR3. The DNA for the CDR3 is TGTGCCAGCCAAATCCGACAGGTGGGGGTAAAAAACAATGAGCAGTTCTTC. Protein product: CASQIRQVGVKNNEQFF.

This clone was seen only a few times. The chain couples TRBV30 to TRBJ2-1; D unresolved. Germline lookup yields CDR1 GTSNPN and CDR2 SVGIG (reference sequence). V dropped 5 bases and J dropped 0 bases, with 17 bases sitting between them. This CDR3 spans 16 amino acids. CDR3 sequence reads: CAWGFPYLHSYNEQFF. For the CDR3, the DNA is TGTGCCTGGGGGTTCCCTTACTTGCACTCCTACAATGAGCAGTTCTTC.

V usage is TRBV6-5 and J usage is TRBJ1-2; perhaps TRBD1 as D (5 bases). This CDR3 has 15 residues. Germline V gives CDR1 MNHEY, CDR2 SVGAGI. V dropped 2 bases and J dropped 8 bases, with 18 bases sitting between them. CDR3 in DNA: TGTGCCAGCAGTTACGGGCAGCTTGACGGGGGGGGCTACACCTTC. Translated, it gives CASSYGQLDGGGYTF.

This clone occurred a few times. The chain links TRBV27 to TRBJ2-3; 9 bases align to TRBD2. The CDR3 sequence is 17 residues long. The ends lost 5 bases at V and 0 bases at J; junction bases unmatched: 9. The germline V gene encodes CDR1 MNHEY and CDR2 SMNVEV (reference sequence). CDR3 sequence reads: CASSTLTSGFSTDTQYF. CDR3 in DNA: TGTGCCAGCAGTACCCTAACTAGCGGGTTTAGCACAGATACGCAGTATTTT.

The rearrangement uses TRBV5-1 and TRBJ2-3, with 11 bases matching TRBD2. The length of the CDR3 is 15 residues. J gave up 3 bases and V 0 bases, and 0 bases lay outside the gene matches. Germline V gives CDR1 SGHRS, CDR2 YFSETQ. Here the CDR3 DNA reads TGCGCCAGCAGCTTGGGACTAGCGGGAACAGATACGCAGTATTTT. Its translation is CASSLGLAGTDTQYF.

This clone was seen a handful of times. J is TRBJ2-5 and V is TRBV10-2; a possible D gene is TRBD2 (5 bases). This CDR3 contains 14 residues. Germline V gene sequence: CDR1 WSHSY, CDR2 SAAADI. The V and J ends lost 4 bases and 2 bases respectively, with 11 bases between them. CDR3 nucleotide sequence: TGCGCCAGCAGTGTGGGGAGCCAACAAGAGACCCAGTACTTC. Its protein is CASSVGSQQETQYF.

The chain links TRBV27 to TRBJ2-6; D unresolved. CDR1 is MNHEY and CDR2 is SMNVEV in the germline V gene (reference sequence). The CDR3 runs 13 residues. Trimming took 3 bases from V and 1 from J, leaving 1 base between them. This CDR3 is CASSFSGANVLTF. In nucleotides, the CDR3 is TGTGCCAGCAGTTTTTCTGGGGCCAACGTCCTGACTTTC.

This chain connects TRBV4-1 to TRBJ1-1; possibly TRBD1 for D (5 bases). There are 15 residues in the CDR3. The V end was cut by 1 base, the J end by 7 bases, with 16 bases between. CDR1 is MGHRA and CDR2 is YSYEKL in the germline V gene. DNA of the CDR3: TGCGCCAGCAGCCAAGTGTTAGGGGCCAGTGGTGAAGCTTTCTTT. This sequence encodes CASSQVLGASGEAFF.

The chain is built from TRBV21-1 and TRBJ1-1; the table calls TRBD1, which could not be checked here. TRBV21-1 is shown as a pseudogene. The CDR3 contains 15 residues. The CDR3 loop is CASIYVGQPNTEAFF. In DNA, the CDR3 is TGTGCCAGCATCTACGTGGGACAGCCGAACACTGAAGCTTTCTTT.

This sequence joins TRBV9 and TRBJ2-7; D gene ambiguous. The CDR3 length is 13 residues. Between the trimmed V and J ends, which lost 0 bases and 1 base, there was a span of 5 bases. Germline CDR1 and CDR2: SGDLS and YYNGEE. The CDR3 region is CASSVDSSYEQYF. DNA for the CDR3: TGTGCCAGCAGCGTAGACAGTTCCTACGAGCAGTACTTC.

V is TRBV7-8 and J is TRBJ2-6; D tentatively fits TRBD1 or TRBD2 (6 bases each). Germline V gene lookup returns CDR1 SGHVS and CDR2 FQNEAQ. This CDR3 spans 16 amino acids. Trimming shortened V by 5 bases and J by 2 bases, and 13 bases separated the two germline ends. Here the CDR3 DNA reads TGTGCCAGCAGCCCCCGGGGGCGGGCTGGGGCCAACGTCCTGACTTTC. Protein: CASSPRGRAGANVLTF. The entire variable domain, with the rest obtained from reference TRBV7-8 and TRBJ2-6, is as follows: GAGVSQSPRYKVAKRGQDVALRCDPISGHVSLFWYQQALGQGPEFLTYFQNEAQLDKSGLPSDRFFAERPEGSVSTLKIQRTQQEDSAVYLCASSPRGRAGANVLTFGAGSRLTVL.

The CDR3 reads CASSLVRANEQFF. As DNA, the CDR3 is TGTGCCAGCAGTTTAGTCAGGGCCAATGAGCAGTTCTTC. This chain connects TRBV27 to TRBJ2-1; possibly TRBD1 for D (5 bases). Trimming shortened V by 2 bases and J by 6 bases, and 8 bases separated the two germline ends. This CDR3 spans 13 amino acids. Germline V gene lookup returns CDR1 MNHEY and CDR2 SMNVEV (reference sequence).

The chain recombines TRBV19 with TRBJ1-1; D gene unclear. Germline CDR1 reads LNHDA; CDR2 reads SQIVND (reference sequence). The CDR3 has 14 residues. Trimming pared 0 bases from V and 6 bases from J, leaving 11 bases between. This chain's CDR3 is CASSIDSGLAEAFF. The CDR3 DNA sequence: TGTGCCAGTAGTATAGATTCGGGGTTGGCTGAAGCTTTCTTT.